Below, one T cell receptor (beta chain) is given with its context. Its antigen is unidentified. This entry comes from a study of CD8 T cells in Susac syndrome. Study-wide findings and caveats: It was acknowledged in the study that its TCR sequencing and HLA analysis involved a relatively small number of individuals.

The junction had 7 bases not matched to a gene; V was cut back by 0 bases and J by 5 bases. Germline V gene data show CDR1 as SGHNT and CDR2 as YYREEE (reference sequence). The CDR3 extends over 16 amino acids. Random-hexamer reverse transcription was applied to roughly 0.45 to 1 ug RNA. The CDR3 of TCR beta was amplified by immunoSEQ multiplex PCR across 54 Vbeta and 13 Jbeta. Using its own MiXCR run on the immunoSEQ multiplex PCR reads, TCRdb lists one record per CDR3 protein. The table records 200,000 to 300,000 distinct CDR3 sequences, roughly 95% of them present only once. Patients with Susac syndrome met diagnostic criteria that were recently defined for definite or probable disease.

The sample consisted of CD4+ T cells from PBMCs. The chain has TRBV5-4 and TRBJ2-1, with TRBD2 matching 8 bases. The source of this sequence is a human donor with Susac syndrome. CDR3 amino acids: CASSLAGLGGHNEQFF. DNA for the CDR3: TGTGCCAGCAGCTTGGCGGGACTAGGTGGGCACAATGAGCAGTTCTTC.